This T cell receptor beta chain emerged from a study of blood T cell repertoires in COVID-19. Data came from immunoSEQ multiplex PCR; TCRdb stores just in-frame clones and leaves some out. In the table there are over 250,000 clones, 80% to 90% of which are singletons. Germline V CDR1 and CDR2: LGHDT, YNNKEL (reference sequence). This CDR3 has 20 residues. The V and J ends lost 0 bases and 3 bases, in that order; junction bases with no gene match: 17. The chain joins TRBV3-1 (or the pseudogene TRBV3-2) to TRBJ2-3; 8 bases fit TRBD2. The sequenced material came from peripheral blood. This clonotype was obtained from a woman in her 70s with COVID-19, enrolled during active disease. The CDR3 protein is CASSQDLGRRSGSRTDTQYF. DNA for the CDR3: TGTGCCAGCAGCCAAGATCTTGGACGTCGAAGCGGGAGTAGGACAGATACGCAGTATTTT.